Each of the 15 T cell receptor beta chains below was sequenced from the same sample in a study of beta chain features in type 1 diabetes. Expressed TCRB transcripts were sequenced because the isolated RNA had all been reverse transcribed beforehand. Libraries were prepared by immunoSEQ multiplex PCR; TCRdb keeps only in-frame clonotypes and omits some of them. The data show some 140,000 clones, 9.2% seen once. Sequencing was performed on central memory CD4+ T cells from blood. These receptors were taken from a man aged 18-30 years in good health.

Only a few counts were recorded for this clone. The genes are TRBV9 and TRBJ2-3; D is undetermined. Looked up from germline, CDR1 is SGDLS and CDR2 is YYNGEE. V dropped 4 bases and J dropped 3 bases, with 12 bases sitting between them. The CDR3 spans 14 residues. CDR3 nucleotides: TGTGCCAGCAGCCTCCGGCCCGGGACAGATACGCAGTATTTT. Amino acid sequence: CASSLRPGTDTQYF. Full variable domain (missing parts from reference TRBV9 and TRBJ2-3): DSGVTQTPKHLITATGQRVTLRCSPRSGDLSVYWYQQSLDQGLQFLIQYYNGEERAKGNILERFSAQQFPDLHSELNLSSLELGDSALYFCASSLRPGTDTQYFGPGTRLTVL.

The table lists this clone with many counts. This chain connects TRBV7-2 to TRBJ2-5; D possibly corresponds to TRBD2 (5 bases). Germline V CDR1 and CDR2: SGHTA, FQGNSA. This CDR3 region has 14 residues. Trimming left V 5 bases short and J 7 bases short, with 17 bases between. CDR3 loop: CASSPRRTLGTQYF. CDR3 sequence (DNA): TGTGCCAGCAGCCCCCGGAGGACTTTAGGGACCCAGTACTTC. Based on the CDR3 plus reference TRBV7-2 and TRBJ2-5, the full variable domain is GAGVSQSPSNKVTEKGKDVELRCDPISGHTALYWYRQSLGQGLEFLIYFQGNSAPDKSGLPSDRFSAERTGGSVSTLTIQRTQQEDSAVYLCASSPRRTLGTQYFGPGTRLLVL.

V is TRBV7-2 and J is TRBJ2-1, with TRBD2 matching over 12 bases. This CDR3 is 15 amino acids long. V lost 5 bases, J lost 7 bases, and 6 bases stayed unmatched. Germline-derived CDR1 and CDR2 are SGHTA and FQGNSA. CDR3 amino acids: CASSPGTSGFNEQFF. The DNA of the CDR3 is TGTGCCAGCAGCCCCGGGACTAGCGGGTTTAATGAGCAGTTCTTC.

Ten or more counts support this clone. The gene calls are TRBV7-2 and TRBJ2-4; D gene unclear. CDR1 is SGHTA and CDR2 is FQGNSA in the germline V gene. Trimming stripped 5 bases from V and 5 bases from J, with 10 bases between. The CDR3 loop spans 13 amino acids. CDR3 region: CASSPQRQNIQYF. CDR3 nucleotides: TGTGCCAGCAGCCCCCAGCGCCAAAACATTCAGTACTTC.

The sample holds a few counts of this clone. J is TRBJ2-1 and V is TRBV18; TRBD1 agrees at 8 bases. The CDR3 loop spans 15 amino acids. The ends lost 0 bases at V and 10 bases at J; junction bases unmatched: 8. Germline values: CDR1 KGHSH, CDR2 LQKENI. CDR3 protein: CASSPPQTGAQEQFF. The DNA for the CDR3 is TGTGCCAGCTCACCACCCCAGACAGGGGCCCAAGAGCAGTTCTTC.

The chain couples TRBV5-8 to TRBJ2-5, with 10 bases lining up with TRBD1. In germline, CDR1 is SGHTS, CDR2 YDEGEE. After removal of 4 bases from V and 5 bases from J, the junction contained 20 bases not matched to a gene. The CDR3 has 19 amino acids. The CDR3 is CASSPRQGARLVRVETQYF. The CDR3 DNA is TGTGCCAGCAGCCCCCGACAGGGGGCCCGTTTAGTTCGTGTTGAGACCCAGTACTTC.

The CDR3 protein is CASRLVTGELFF. In nucleotides, the CDR3 is TGTGCCAGCAGACTAGTGACCGGGGAGCTGTTTTTT. This rearrangement joins TRBV6-1 to TRBJ2-2; tentative D call: TRBD2 (5 bases). Germline V gives CDR1 MNHNS, CDR2 SASEGT. V was clipped by 6 bases and J by 5 bases, with 7 bases between them. CDR3 size: 12 residues.

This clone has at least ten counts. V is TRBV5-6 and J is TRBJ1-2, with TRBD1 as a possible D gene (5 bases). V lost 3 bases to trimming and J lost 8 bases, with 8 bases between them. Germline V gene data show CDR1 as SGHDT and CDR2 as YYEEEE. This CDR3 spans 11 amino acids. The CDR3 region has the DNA TGTGCCAGCAGCTGGGGCGGCGGCTACACCTTC. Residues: CASSWGGGYTF. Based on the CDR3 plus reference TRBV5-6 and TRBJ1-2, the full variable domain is DAGVTQSPTHLIKTRGQQVTLRCSPKSGHDTVSWYQQALGQGPQFIFQYYEEEERQRGNFPDRFSGHQFPNYSSELNVNALLLGDSALYLCASSWGGGYTFGSGTRLTVV.

The DNA for the CDR3 is TGTGCCAGTTGCCCTAGCGGGGGGACCCAAGAGACCCAGTACTTC. Translating gives CASCPSGGTQETQYF. The V gene is TRBV2, the J gene TRBJ2-5, with TRBD2 matching over 11 bases. The CDR3 totals 15 residues. V dropped 9 bases and J dropped 1; count of bases not matched to a gene: 7. Germline CDR1 reads SNHLY; CDR2 reads FYNNEI.

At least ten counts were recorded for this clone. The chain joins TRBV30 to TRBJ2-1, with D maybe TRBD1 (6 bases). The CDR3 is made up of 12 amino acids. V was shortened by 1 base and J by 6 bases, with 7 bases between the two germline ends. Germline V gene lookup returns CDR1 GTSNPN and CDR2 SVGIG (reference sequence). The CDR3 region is CAWSETGNEQFF. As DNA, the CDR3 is TGTGCCTGGAGTGAGACAGGCAATGAGCAGTTCTTC.

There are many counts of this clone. The CDR3 DNA reads TGTGCTAGTGCCCTGGAGGGGATGGACGAGCAGTACTTC. Translating it yields CASALEGMDEQYF. V and J are TRBV12-5 and TRBJ2-7, with D perhaps matching TRBD2 (6 bases). CDR1 and CDR2 from the germline V gene are LGHNT and FRNRAP. The V end was cut by 7 bases, the J end by 5 bases, with 15 bases between. The CDR3 extends over 13 amino acids.

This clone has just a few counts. The CDR3: CASRRQNTEAFF. The CDR3 coding sequence is TGTGCCAGCAGGCGACAAAACACTGAAGCTTTCTTT. This chain links TRBV6-5 with TRBJ1-1; no clear D. V lost 6 bases and J 2 bases, leaving 7 bases between the germline ends. Germline V gene data show CDR1 as MNHEY and CDR2 as SVGAGI. This CDR3 region has 12 residues.

The CDR3 sequence is CASSRDSTGELFF. Here the CDR3 DNA reads TGTGCCAGTAGTAGAGACAGCACCGGGGAGCTGTTTTTT. The rearrangement uses TRBV19 and TRBJ2-2, with D possibly TRBD1 on 5 matching bases. This CDR3 contains 13 residues. Germline CDR1 LNHDA, CDR2 SQIVND (reference sequence). Trimming removed 4 bases from V and 4 bases from J, with 7 bases in between.

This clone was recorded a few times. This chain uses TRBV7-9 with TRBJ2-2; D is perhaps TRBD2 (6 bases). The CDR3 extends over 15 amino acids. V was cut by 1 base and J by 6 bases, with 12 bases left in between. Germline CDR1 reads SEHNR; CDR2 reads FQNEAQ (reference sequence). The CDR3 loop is CASSLDRPGAGELFF. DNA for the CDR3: TGTGCCAGCAGCTTAGACAGGCCGGGGGCCGGGGAGCTGTTTTTT.

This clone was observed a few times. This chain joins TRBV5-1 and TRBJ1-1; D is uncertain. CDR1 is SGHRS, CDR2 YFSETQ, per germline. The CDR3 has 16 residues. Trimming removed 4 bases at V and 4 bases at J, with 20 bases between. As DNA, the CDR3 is TGCGCCAGCAGCGCCAACCCGCCGGGGTGGGGCACTGAAGCTTTCTTT. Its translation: CASSANPPGWGTEAFF.